The present TCR beta chain was sequenced within a study of blood T cell repertoires in COVID-19. With 4 bases clipped from V and 2 bases from J, the junction kept 12 bases outside the gene matches. The CDR3 has 17 amino acids. CDR1 LNHDA and CDR2 SQIVND come from the germline V gene (reference sequence). Libraries were prepared by immunoSEQ multiplex PCR; TCRdb keeps only in-frame clonotypes and omits some of them. The sample holds more than 450,000 clones, about 90% seen once. The sequence was obtained from a woman aged 18-29 years who had recovered from COVID-19. Material: PBMCs or T cells enriched from blood (not recorded which). The chain employs TRBV19 and TRBJ1-2; 8 bases fit TRBD1. The CDR3 sequence is CASSKLPGQEGNYGYTF. The CDR3, as DNA: TGTGCCAGTAGTAAGCTCCCGGGACAGGAAGGGAACTATGGCTACACCTTC. The full variable domain, rest sourced from reference TRBV19 and TRBJ1-2, is DGGITQSPKYLFRKEGQNVTLSCEQNLNHDAMYWYRQDPGQGLRLIYYSQIVNDFQKGDIAEGYSVSREKKESFPLTVTSAQKNPTAFYLCASSKLPGQEGNYGYTFGSGTRLTVV.